The T cell receptor beta chain under discussion was sequenced for a study of neurological immune-mediated disorders. This CDR3 has 19 residues. Germline-derived CDR1 and CDR2 are SGHRS and YFSETQ. With V trimmed by 4 bases and J by 3 bases, 17 bases remained unmatched. This clonotype was recorded a few times. Its matching antigen is unknown. Study outcomes and limitations: Sharing of CDR3 amino acid sequences among expanded clones across subjects was absent, suggesting private repertoires in all groups.

MiXCR was run by TCRdb on the 5' RACE reads, yielding one entry per CDR3 protein. This table has some 56,000 distinct CDR3 sequences, around 4% appearing once. This TCR derives from a man aged 55 to 70 with multiple sclerosis. The chain has TRBV5-1 and TRBJ2-5; 11 bases are a match to TRBD2. Input material: PBMCs. CDR3 loop: CASSVRGIKPGLAEETQYF. CDR3 in DNA: TGCGCCAGCAGCGTCCGTGGGATCAAACCGGGACTAGCGGAAGAGACCCAGTACTTC.